The 3 T cell receptor beta chains listed next were all sequenced from one sample in a study of CD8+CD57+ T cells in acquired aplastic anemia. An expansion of CD8+CD57+ cells by flow cytometry had been shown in patients chosen for sequencing. Genomic DNA, serving as template, underwent TCR beta VDJ and CDR3 profiling. One entry per CDR3 protein results from TCRdb running MiXCR on the reads. The sample contains 400,000 to 600,000 distinct CDR3 sequences, roughly 34% of which appear only once. Sample: sorted CD4+, CD8+, or CD8+CD57+ T cells (not recorded which) from PBMCs. These receptors came from a human donor with aplastic anemia.

In this sample, this clonotype turned up a few times. CDR3 DNA: TGTGCCAGCAGCCAAGACACACTAGCGAGGTACGAGCAGTACTTC. Amino acids: CASSQDTLARYEQYF. The gene calls are TRBV3-1 and TRBJ2-7, with TRBD2 matching 7 bases. The germline V gene has CDR1 LGHDT and CDR2 YNNKEL (reference sequence). This CDR3 spans 15 amino acids. The V and J ends lost 0 bases and 4 bases, in that order; junction bases with no gene match: 6.

This clonotype came up many times. The V call is TRBV10-3, the J call TRBJ1-6; 8 nucleotides match TRBD1. The CDR3 sequence is 14 residues long. Germline CDR1 is ENHRY and CDR2 is SYGVKD. Germline trimming cut 6 bases from V and 5 bases from J; bases unmatched to any gene: 3. The DNA for the CDR3 is TGTGCCATCAGACCGACAGGGGATAATTCACCCCTCCACTTT. Protein sequence: CAIRPTGDNSPLHF.

In this sample, this clonotype turned up many times. The chain employs TRBV10-2 and TRBJ2-7, with D perhaps being TRBD1 or TRBD2 (5 bases each). This CDR3 is 13 amino acids long. Between the trimmed V and J ends, which lost 8 bases and 4 bases, there was a span of 15 bases. Germline V lookup: CDR1 WSHSY, CDR2 SAAADI. CDR3 sequence reads: CASGGRSSYEQYF. The CDR3 bases are TGCGCCAGCGGGGGACGCTCCTCTTACGAGCAGTACTTC.